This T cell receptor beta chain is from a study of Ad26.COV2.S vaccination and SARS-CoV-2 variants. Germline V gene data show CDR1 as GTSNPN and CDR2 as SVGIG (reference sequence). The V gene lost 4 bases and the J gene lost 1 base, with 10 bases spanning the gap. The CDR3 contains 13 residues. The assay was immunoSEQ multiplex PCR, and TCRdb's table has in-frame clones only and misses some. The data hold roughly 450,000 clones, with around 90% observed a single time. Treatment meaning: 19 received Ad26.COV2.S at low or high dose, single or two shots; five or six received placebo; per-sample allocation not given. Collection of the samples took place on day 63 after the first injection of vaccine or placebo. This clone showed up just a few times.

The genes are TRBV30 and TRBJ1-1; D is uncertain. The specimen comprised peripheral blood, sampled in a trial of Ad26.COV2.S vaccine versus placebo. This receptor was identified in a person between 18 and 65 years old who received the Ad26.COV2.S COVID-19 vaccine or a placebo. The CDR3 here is CAWTINWNTEAFF. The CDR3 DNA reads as TGTGCCTGGACAATAAACTGGAACACTGAAGCTTTCTTT.